One sample yielded the 8 T cell receptor beta chains listed below, sequenced in a study of T-cell memory formation after mild COVID-19 (dated by TCRdb to the early 2020s). Receptor amplification or capture employed 5' RACE. Data came from an Illumina NovaSeq 6000. TCRdb cleaned the public reads at Q25 with fastp, built clones with MiXCR and kept in-frame beta chains. Identical CDR3 proteins give one entry, which carries the most common genes and DNA. This sample lists hundreds of thousands of distinct CDR3 sequences; about 17% were detected once. The ten largest clones capture approximately 3.4% of the sample. Sequencing was carried out using PBMCs or a T cell subset sorted from them (not recorded which). The receptors derive from a man between 18 and 35 years old who had mild COVID-19 (a few samples of this study predate the infection). The sample titles of this study are shuffled in the database, so cell type and time point are left out; the donor was told from shared clones.

A word on this clonotype: A much larger clone lies one base from this, so it may be a read error. In this CDR3 the conserved last residue, phenylalanine or tryptophan, is missing, so a read error is likely. CDR3 sequence: CSARGGSRDTEAFS. The CDR3 DNA sequence: TGCAGTGCTAGAGGGGGGTCGAGAGACACTGAAGCTTTCTCT. The chain carries TRBV20-1 and TRBJ1-1; D is possibly TRBD1 (5 bases). Trimming took 1 base from V and 3 from J, leaving 12 bases between them. This CDR3 has 14 residues. Germline-derived CDR1 and CDR2 are DFQATT and SNEGSKA (reference sequence).

This chain joins TRBV9 and TRBJ2-3; D unclear. CDR3 length: 15 amino acids. Trimming shortened V by 1 base and J by 6 bases, and 15 bases separated the two germline ends. CDR1 SGDLS and CDR2 YYNGEE come from the germline V gene. DNA of the CDR3: TGTGCCAGCAGCGTAACCGATTTCCCTTCGGATACGCAGTATTTT. Protein: CASSVTDFPSDTQYF.

This clonotype has just a few counts. The chain is built from TRBV18 and TRBJ2-7; TRBD2 agrees at 9 bases. Looked up from germline, CDR1 is KGHSH and CDR2 is LQKENI. The CDR3 totals 16 residues. V lost 1 base to trimming and J lost 6 bases; unmatched junction nucleotides: 10. The CDR3 DNA is TGTGCCAGCTCACCACAATCTAGCGGGATGGGTGGCGAGCAGTACGTC. Its protein is CASSPQSSGMGGEQYV.

This chain uses TRBV18 with TRBJ1-2; D gene uncertain. V was pared by 2 bases and J by 8 bases, with 6 bases between. The length of the CDR3 is 11 residues. Germline CDR1 reads KGHSH; CDR2 reads LQKENI. The CDR3 DNA reads TGTGCCAGCTCACCAGTGGAAGGCTACACCTTC. It yields the protein CASSPVEGYTF.

J is TRBJ2-3 and V is TRBV7-3; a weak D match, TRBD2 (5 bases). The V gene lost 5 bases and the J gene lost 3 bases, with 15 bases spanning the gap. Looked up from germline, CDR1 is SGHTA and CDR2 is FQGTGA. CDR3 length: 15 amino acids. As DNA, the CDR3 is TGTGCCAGCAGCGAACTAGGTTCGGGGACAGATACGCAGTATTTT. It is translated as CASSELGSGTDTQYF.

V and J are TRBV4-3 and TRBJ1-2, with D possibly TRBD1 on 6 matching bases. The CDR3 length is 14 residues. Trimming took 5 bases from V and 3 from J, leaving 13 bases between them. The V gene's germline CDR1 is LGHNA and CDR2 YSLEER. In DNA form, the CDR3 reads TGCGCCAGCAGCATTCGACAGGTCGACTATGGCTACACCTTC. Translating gives CASSIRQVDYGYTF.

This clonotype has a handful of counts. J is TRBJ2-7 and V is TRBV6-1, with 11 bases aligning to TRBD2. Unmatched junction bases numbered 11, after V lost 4 bases and J lost 9 bases. The CDR3 spans 15 residues. Germline CDR1 MNHNS, CDR2 SASEGT. This CDR3 reads CASSGGTSGRVGQYV. Written as DNA, the CDR3 is TGTGCCAGCAGTGGAGGGACTAGCGGTCGTGTTGGGCAGTACGTC.

J is TRBJ1-1 and V is TRBV30; D remains unclear. The CDR3 runs to 13 residues. Germline V CDR1 and CDR2: GTSNPN, SVGIG (reference sequence). Trimming took 5 bases from V and 5 from J, leaving 15 bases between them. CDR3 bases: TGTGCCTGGGAGGGTTCCCTGGGGACTGAAGCTTTCTTT. As protein: CAWEGSLGTEAFF.